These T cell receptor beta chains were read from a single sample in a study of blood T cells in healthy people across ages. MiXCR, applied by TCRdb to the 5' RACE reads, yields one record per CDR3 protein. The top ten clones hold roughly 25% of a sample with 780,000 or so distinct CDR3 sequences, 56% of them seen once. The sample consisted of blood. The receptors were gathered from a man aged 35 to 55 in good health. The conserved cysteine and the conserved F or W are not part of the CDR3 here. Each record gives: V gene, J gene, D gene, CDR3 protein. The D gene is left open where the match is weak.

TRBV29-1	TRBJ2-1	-	SVEGGSYNEQF
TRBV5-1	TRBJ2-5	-	ASSLQGRQETQY
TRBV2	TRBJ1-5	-	ASSGQVESQPQH
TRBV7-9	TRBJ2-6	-	ASSRTGDPGANVLT
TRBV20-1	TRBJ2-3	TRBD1	SAPPEDRGGGTQY
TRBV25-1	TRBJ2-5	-	ASSEPGRETQY
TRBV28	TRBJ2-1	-	ASMTPDPLNEQF
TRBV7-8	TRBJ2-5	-	ASSYSEAWTEETQY
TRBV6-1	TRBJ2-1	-	ASSEKFEQF
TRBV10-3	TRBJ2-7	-	AITERAGNEQY
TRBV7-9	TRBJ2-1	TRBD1	ASSASGGNTYNEQF
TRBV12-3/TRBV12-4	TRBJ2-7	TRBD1	ASSLGTGLETLY
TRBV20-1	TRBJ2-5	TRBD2	SARDPSGVETQY
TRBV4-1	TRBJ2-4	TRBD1	ASSQDNQGANIQY
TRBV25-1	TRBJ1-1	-	ASSFPGENTEAF
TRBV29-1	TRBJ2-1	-	SVESWNEQF
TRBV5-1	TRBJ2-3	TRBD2	ASSLRSGGTDTQY
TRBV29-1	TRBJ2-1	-	SVEERGDRYDEQF
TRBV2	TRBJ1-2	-	ASSEDKGDYGYT
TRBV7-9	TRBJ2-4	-	ASSLGDLATNIQY
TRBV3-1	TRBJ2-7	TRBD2	ASSLTSGGSYEQY
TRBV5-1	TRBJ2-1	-	ASSSDRSSYNVQF
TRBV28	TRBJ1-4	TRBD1	ASSLPTGHWNEKLF
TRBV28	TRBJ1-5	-	ASRMGVYQPQH
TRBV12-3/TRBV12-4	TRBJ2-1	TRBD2	ASSSIILAGIGNEQF
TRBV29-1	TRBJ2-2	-	SVVPTVYTGELF
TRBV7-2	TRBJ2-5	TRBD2	ASSFLSGETQY
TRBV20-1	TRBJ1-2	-	SARDTAGSNYGYT